The next 32 T cell receptor beta chains were all read from a single sample in a study of identical twins. TCRdb re-called the 5' RACE reads with MiXCR, one entry per CDR3 protein. The repertoire holds approximately 240,000 distinct CDR3 sequences, with roughly 13% as singletons. Sequencing input: memory (CD45RO+) T cells sorted from blood. The source of these receptors is a woman aged 18-30 years in good health.

V usage is TRBV12-3 or TRBV12-4 and J usage is TRBJ1-5; no clear D. V lost 6 bases, J lost 4 bases, and 7 bases lay in between. The CDR3 extends over 12 amino acids. The CDR3 coding sequence is TGTGCCAGCAGCATGGGGAATCAGCCCCAGCATTTT. Encoded protein: CASSMGNQPQHF.

The rearrangement joins TRBV5-1 to TRBJ2-3; 8 bases align to TRBD1. The V and J ends lost 0 bases and 2 bases, in that order; junction bases with no gene match: 8. Germline CDR1 is SGHRS and CDR2 is YFSETQ. The CDR3 sequence is 17 residues long. In DNA form, the CDR3 reads TGCGCCAGCAGCTTGGAAGGGACAGGAACCTTCACAGATACGCAGTATTTT. This codes for CASSLEGTGTFTDTQYF.

The V gene is TRBV19, the J gene TRBJ2-4; D is perhaps TRBD1 (5 bases). V was trimmed by 5 bases and J by 0 bases, leaving 20 bases between them. Germline loops: CDR1 LNHDA, CDR2 SQIVND (reference sequence). The CDR3 loop spans 18 amino acids. DNA of the CDR3: TGTGCCAGTAGTGCTGAGGCAGGGATCGGGCCAGCCAAAAACATTCAGTACTTC. This codes for CASSAEAGIGPAKNIQYF. The full variable domain, in which reference TRBV19 and TRBJ2-4 provide the parts outside the CDR3, is DGGITQSPKYLFRKEGQNVTLSCEQNLNHDAMYWYRQDPGQGLRLIYYSQIVNDFQKGDIAEGYSVSREKKESFPLTVTSAQKNPTAFYLCASSAEAGIGPAKNIQYFGAGTRLSVL.

The chain has TRBV27 and TRBJ2-7; tentatively, D is TRBD2 (6 bases). This CDR3 contains 14 residues. The ends were cut back, 6 bases at V and 0 bases at J, with 12 bases in the middle. In germline, CDR1 is MNHEY, CDR2 SMNVEV (reference sequence). This CDR3 reads CASSSPGDSYEQYF. For the CDR3, the DNA is TGTGCCAGCAGCTCGCCGGGAGACTCCTACGAGCAGTACTTC.

This chain uses TRBV5-5 with TRBJ2-5, with a tentative D call TRBD1 (5 bases). Deletions cut 5 bases from V and 2 bases from J, with 13 bases between. The V gene's germline CDR1 is SGHKS and CDR2 YYEKEE (reference sequence). This CDR3 has 14 amino acids. DNA of the CDR3: TGTGCCAGCAGTCAAGGGGCATTACAAGAGACCCAGTACTTC. Protein sequence: CASSQGALQETQYF.

V and J are TRBV5-8 and TRBJ2-2; TRBD2 agrees at 10 bases. This CDR3 has 15 amino acids. The V gene's germline CDR1 is SGHTS and CDR2 YDEGEE. Germline trimming cut 2 bases from V and 3 bases from J; bases unmatched to any gene: 1. The CDR3, as DNA: TGTGCCAGCAGCTTAGCGGGAGGGTACACCGGGGAGCTGTTTTTT. It is translated as CASSLAGGYTGELFF.

This clonotype was picked up many times. The J gene is TRBJ1-2, the V gene TRBV5-5; D gene uncertain. This CDR3 has 12 residues. Germline values: CDR1 SGHKS, CDR2 YYEKEE (reference sequence). V gave up 1 base and J gave up 10 bases, with 11 bases separating them. The CDR3: CASSLWQEIYTF. The CDR3 nucleotides read TGTGCCAGCAGCTTGTGGCAGGAGATCTACACCTTC.

The rearrangement uses TRBV7-2 and TRBJ2-1, with a tentative D call TRBD2 (6 bases). V dropped 6 bases and J dropped 0 bases, with 15 bases sitting between them. The CDR3 extends over 16 amino acids. Germline assignment: CDR1 SGHTA and CDR2 FQGNSA. DNA of the CDR3: TGTGCCAGCAGATCAAACTGGGACTCCTCCTACAATGAGCAGTTCTTC. Encoded protein: CASRSNWDSSYNEQFF. Based on the CDR3 plus reference TRBV7-2 and TRBJ2-1, the full variable domain is GAGVSQSPSNKVTEKGKDVELRCDPISGHTALYWYRQSLGQGLEFLIYFQGNSAPDKSGLPSDRFSAERTGGSVSTLTIQRTQQEDSAVYLCASRSNWDSSYNEQFFGPGTRLTVL.

CDR3 sequence (DNA): TGTGCCAGCAGCAAATTCTCCGGGGGCGATGAGCAGTTCTTC. This codes for CASSKFSGGDEQFF. The chain has TRBV7-3 and TRBJ2-1; either TRBD1 or TRBD2 may fit D (6 bases each). Germline V gives CDR1 SGHTA, CDR2 FQGTGA. With 5 bases removed from V and 8 bases from J, the gap between germline ends came to 16 bases. The CDR3 totals 14 residues.

The table lists this clonotype with a few counts. V gene TRBV12-3 or TRBV12-4 combines with J gene TRBJ2-3; D gene uncertain. The V gene lost 3 bases and the J gene lost 4 bases, with 11 bases spanning the gap. There are 14 residues in the CDR3. The CDR3 sequence is CASSFSTRPDTQYF. The CDR3 DNA reads TGTGCCAGCAGTTTCTCCACAAGACCAGATACGCAGTATTTT.

This clonotype was seen ten or more times. V and J are TRBV12-3 or TRBV12-4 and TRBJ1-1, with D hard to call. This CDR3 comprises 13 residues. Between the trimmed V and J ends, which lost 2 bases and 4 bases, there was a span of 8 bases. CDR3 loop: CASSLRESTEAFF. The CDR3 DNA sequence: TGTGCCAGCAGTTTAAGGGAATCCACTGAAGCTTTCTTT.

About this clonotype itself: The junction departs from the called germline gene at one end, perhaps through a read error. V usage is TRBV7-7 and J usage is TRBJ2-3; 9 bases match TRBD1. This CDR3 is 13 amino acids long. The V gene's germline CDR1 is SSHAT and CDR2 FNYEAQ (reference sequence). The CDR3 DNA follows: TGTGCTAGCAGCGCGGACAGGGGAAGCACGCAGTATTTT. Protein sequence: CASSADRGSTQYF.

In its sample, this clonotype was seen a few times. This chain uses TRBV12-3 or TRBV12-4 with TRBJ2-4; TRBD2 matches at 12 bases. The CDR3 consists of 16 residues. V trimming: 6 bases; J trimming: 9 bases; junction bases outside the gene matches: 12. CDR3 residues: CASSLAGGPGGTIQYF. CDR3 DNA: TGTGCCAGCAGCCTAGCGGGAGGGCCAGGCGGGACCATTCAGTACTTC.

A few counts support this clonotype. This CDR3 reads CASSLSLRTGRSYEQYF. The CDR3 nucleotides read TGTGCCAGCAGCCTATCTCTACGGACAGGGCGGTCCTACGAGCAGTACTTC. This chain links TRBV7-9 with TRBJ2-7; 8 bases map to TRBD1. Germline V gives CDR1 SEHNR, CDR2 FQNEAQ (reference sequence). The CDR3 spans 17 residues. V lost 5 bases and J lost 1; bases outside the gene matches: 13.

The sample holds many counts of this clonotype. The V call is TRBV25-1, the J call TRBJ2-7; D perhaps matches TRBD1 (6 bases). CDR1 MGHDK and CDR2 SYGVNS come from the germline V gene. Trimming left V 7 bases short and J 5 bases short, with 15 bases between. CDR3 length equals 13 residues. The CDR3, as DNA: TGTGCCAGCAAGGAACAGGGCTCGGACGAGCAGTACTTC. Encoded protein: CASKEQGSDEQYF.

At least ten counts were recorded for this clonotype. This sequence joins TRBV12-3 or TRBV12-4 and TRBJ2-3; possible D gene TRBD2, 7 bases. The CDR3 length is 16 residues. V lost 1 base, J lost 6 bases, and 17 bases lay in between. The CDR3 DNA is TGTGCCAGCAGTTTAGTGGTTAGAGGGGGGGTGGATACGCAGTATTTT. Translated, it gives CASSLVVRGGVDTQYF.

The CDR3 is CASSFRGTGEETQYF. The CDR3 nucleotides are TGTGCCAGCAGCTTTAGAGGGACGGGAGAAGAGACCCAGTACTTC. The chain has TRBV11-3 and TRBJ2-5; D may be TRBD2 (6 bases). The CDR3 has 15 amino acids. Trimming removed 3 bases at V and 3 bases at J, with 14 bases between. Germline V gene sequence: CDR1 SGHNT, CDR2 YENEEA.

This clonotype was observed a handful of times. A much bigger clone sits one base away, suggesting this may be a read error. The J gene is TRBJ2-3, the V gene TRBV20-1; D may be TRBD2 (5 bases). The germline V gene has CDR1 DFQATT and CDR2 SNEGSKA (reference sequence). V shed 3 bases and J shed 2 bases, with 6 bases lying between them. The length of the CDR3 is 12 residues. The CDR3 DNA follows: TGCAGTGCTAGCGGGGACACAGATACGCAGTATTTT. Translated, it gives CSASGDTDTQYF.

There are a few counts of this clonotype. The V gene is TRBV27, the J gene TRBJ2-1; 12 nucleotides agree with TRBD2. The germline V gene encodes CDR1 MNHEY and CDR2 SMNVEV (reference sequence). The CDR3 runs to 17 residues. Unmatched junction bases numbered 12, after V lost 5 bases and J lost 7 bases. The CDR3 DNA is TGTGCCAGCAGTCCGCTTCTAGCGGGGGGGCCTGGAAATGAGCAGTTCTTC. Its translation: CASSPLLAGGPGNEQFF.

The table lists this clonotype with many counts. V is TRBV7-8 and J is TRBJ2-2; 10 nucleotides align to TRBD2. There are 16 residues in the CDR3. CDR1 is SGHVS, CDR2 FQNEAQ, per germline. With V trimmed by 2 bases and J by 3 bases, 3 bases remained unmatched. The CDR3 DNA follows: TGTGCCAGCAGCTTACAGCGGGGGGGCGACACCGGGGAGCTGTTTTTT. Translating it yields CASSLQRGGDTGELFF.

A few counts support this clonotype. The chain carries TRBV7-9 and TRBJ2-6, with a possible D match to TRBD2 (6 bases). CDR1 and CDR2 from the germline V gene are SEHNR and FQNEAQ (reference sequence). Trimming stripped 5 bases from V and 1 base from J, with 15 bases between. This CDR3 is built from 17 residues. The CDR3 sequence is CASSGSLGTSGANVLTF. The DNA of the CDR3 is TGTGCCAGCAGCGGGTCCCTTGGGACTTCTGGGGCCAACGTCCTGACTTTC.

The rearrangement uses TRBV9 and TRBJ2-3; D is undetermined. The CDR3 covers 13 residues. V lost 3 bases to trimming and J lost 6 bases, with 11 bases between them. Germline V gene lookup returns CDR1 SGDLS and CDR2 YYNGEE. As DNA, the CDR3 is TGTGCCAGCAGCGCCTACGGTGGCGATACGCAGTATTTT. Its translation: CASSAYGGDTQYF. Full variable domain (remainder filled in from reference TRBV9 and TRBJ2-3): DSGVTQTPKHLITATGQRVTLRCSPRSGDLSVYWYQQSLDQGLQFLIQYYNGEERAKGNILERFSAQQFPDLHSELNLSSLELGDSALYFCASSAYGGDTQYFGPGTRLTVL.

The sample holds a few counts of this clonotype. This chain's CDR3 is CSVEGYGYTF. In nucleotides, the CDR3 is TGCAGCGTTGAAGGCTATGGCTACACCTTC. The chain couples TRBV29-1 to TRBJ1-2; no clear D. The V gene lost 1 base and the J gene lost 4 bases, with 1 base spanning the gap. The CDR3 extends over 10 amino acids. Germline-derived CDR1 and CDR2 are SQVTM and ANQGSEA.

This clonotype was observed a few times. This sequence joins TRBV25-1 and TRBJ1-1; D call uncertain. In germline, CDR1 is MGHDK, CDR2 SYGVNS. The V end was cut by 6 bases, the J end by 0 bases, with 8 bases between. The length of the CDR3 is 13 residues. In DNA, the CDR3 is TGTGCCAGCAGCCGAACTTTGAACACTGAAGCTTTCTTT. This encodes CASSRTLNTEAFF.

This clonotype has only a few counts. The J gene is TRBJ2-5, the V gene TRBV12-3 or TRBV12-4; D ambiguous. Trimming removed 5 bases at V and 1 base at J, with 11 bases between. CDR3 size: 14 residues. The CDR3, as DNA: TGTGCCAGCAGTATGAGACGGCCCCAAGAGACCCAGTACTTC. The encoded protein is CASSMRRPQETQYF.

This clonotype was observed a handful of times. This chain uses TRBV2 with TRBJ1-4; TRBD1 agrees at 7 bases. Germline loops: CDR1 SNHLY, CDR2 FYNNEI. This CDR3 spans 15 amino acids. V lost 0 bases to trimming and J lost 4 bases; unmatched junction nucleotides: 2. CDR3 sequence reads: CASSEAGQHNEKLFF. The DNA of the CDR3 is TGTGCCAGCAGTGAAGCGGGACAGCATAATGAAAAACTGTTTTTT.

This clonotype has only a few counts. The chain links TRBV6-4 to TRBJ1-2; no definite D call. The CDR3 sequence is 13 residues long. The germline V gene has CDR1 MRHNA and CDR2 SNTAGT. V lost 9 bases and J lost 4, with 15 bases in between. CDR3 residues: CASTRGPGYGYTF. The CDR3 region has the DNA TGTGCCAGTACCAGAGGGCCGGGCTATGGCTACACCTTC.

This clonotype appeared many times. The V call is TRBV11-1, the J call TRBJ2-6, with D perhaps matching TRBD2 (5 bases). The V end lost 2 bases, the J end lost 0 bases, and 14 bases lay between the germline ends. Looked up from germline, CDR1 is SGHAT and CDR2 is FQDESV (reference sequence). This CDR3 is 18 amino acids long. In DNA form, the CDR3 reads TGTGCCAGCAGCTTACCTCCCAGACGGGGCTCTGGGGCCAACGTCCTGACTTTC. Translated, it gives CASSLPPRRGSGANVLTF.

The V call is TRBV20-1, the J call TRBJ2-5; 8 bases agree with TRBD2. The CDR3 has 16 amino acids. The germline V gene encodes CDR1 DFQATT and CDR2 SNEGSKA (reference sequence). The V segment lost 3 bases and the J segment 6 bases; nucleotides outside the gene matches: 15. The CDR3 DNA reads as TGCAGTGCTAGGGTATGGCGGGAGGTTGATCTGAAGACCCAGTACTTC. Its protein is CSARVWREVDLKTQYF.

This clonotype has ten or more counts. The V call is TRBV5-1, the J call TRBJ1-1; D gene uncertain. Per germline, CDR1 SGHRS and CDR2 YFSETQ. The CDR3 has 15 amino acids. The V and J ends lost 0 bases and 0 bases respectively, with 9 bases between them. CDR3 in DNA: TGCGCCAGCAGCTTGGGACCGGCTATGAACACTGAAGCTTTCTTT. Translating it yields CASSLGPAMNTEAFF.

The gene calls are TRBV3-1 and TRBJ1-5; D is uncertain. Deletions cut 2 bases from V and 6 bases from J, with 11 bases between. Germline lookup yields CDR1 LGHDT and CDR2 YNNKEL (reference sequence). The CDR3 loop spans 14 amino acids. CDR3 nucleotides: TGTGCCAGCAGCCAAAGTTCCTATGGTCAGCCCCAGCATTTT. This gives the protein CASSQSSYGQPQHF.

This clonotype appeared a few times. The chain links TRBV5-1 to TRBJ2-5; 7 bases match TRBD2. The CDR3 sequence is 14 residues long. Trimming at V came to 2 bases and at J to 5 bases, leaving 6 bases not matched to a gene. Germline V gene data show CDR1 as SGHRS and CDR2 as YFSETQ. The CDR3 DNA reads as TGCGCCAGCAGCTTCAGCCTAGCGGTGGAGACCCAGTACTTC. Its translation: CASSFSLAVETQYF.